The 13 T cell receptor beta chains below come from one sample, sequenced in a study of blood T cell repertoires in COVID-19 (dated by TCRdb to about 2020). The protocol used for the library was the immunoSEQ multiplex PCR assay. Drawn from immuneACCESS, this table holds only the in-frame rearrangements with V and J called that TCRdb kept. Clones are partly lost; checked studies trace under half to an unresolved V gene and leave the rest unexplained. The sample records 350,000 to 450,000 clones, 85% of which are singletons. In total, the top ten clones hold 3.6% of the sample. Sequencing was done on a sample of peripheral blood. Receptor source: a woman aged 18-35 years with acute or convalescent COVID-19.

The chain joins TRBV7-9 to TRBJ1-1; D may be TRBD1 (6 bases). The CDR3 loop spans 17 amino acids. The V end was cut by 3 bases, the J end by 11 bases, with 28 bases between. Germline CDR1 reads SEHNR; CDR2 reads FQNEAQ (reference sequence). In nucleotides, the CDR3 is TGTGCCAGCAGCTTGCGGCAGGGGAGTTTGGGTGCGAACGTTGCTTTCTTT. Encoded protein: CASSLRQGSLGANVAFF.

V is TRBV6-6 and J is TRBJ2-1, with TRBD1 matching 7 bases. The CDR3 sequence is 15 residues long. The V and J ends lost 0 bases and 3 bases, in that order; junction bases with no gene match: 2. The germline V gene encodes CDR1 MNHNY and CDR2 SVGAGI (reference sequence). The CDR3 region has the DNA TGTGCCAGCAGTTACTCTGGGACAGACTACAATGAGCAGTTCTTC. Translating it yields CASSYSGTDYNEQFF.

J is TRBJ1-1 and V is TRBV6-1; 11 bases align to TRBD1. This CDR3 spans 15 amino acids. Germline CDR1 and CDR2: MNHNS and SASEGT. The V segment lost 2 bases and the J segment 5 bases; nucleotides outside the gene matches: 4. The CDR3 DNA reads TGTGCCAGCAGTGAAAGGGGACAGGGGGGAACTGAAGCTTTCTTT. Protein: CASSERGQGGTEAFF.

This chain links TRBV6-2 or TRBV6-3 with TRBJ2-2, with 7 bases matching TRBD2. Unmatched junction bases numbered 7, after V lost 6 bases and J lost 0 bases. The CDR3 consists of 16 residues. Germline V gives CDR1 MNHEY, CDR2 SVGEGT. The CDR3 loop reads CASSPLADANTGELFF. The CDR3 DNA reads TGTGCCAGCAGCCCCCTAGCGGACGCGAACACCGGGGAGCTGTTTTTT.

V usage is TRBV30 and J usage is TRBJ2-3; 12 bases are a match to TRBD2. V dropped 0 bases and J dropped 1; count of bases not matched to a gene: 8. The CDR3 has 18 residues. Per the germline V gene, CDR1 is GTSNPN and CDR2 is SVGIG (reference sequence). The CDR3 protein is CAWSVWLAGGPGTDTQYF. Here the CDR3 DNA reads TGTGCCTGGAGTGTATGGCTAGCGGGGGGGCCAGGCACAGATACGCAGTATTTT.

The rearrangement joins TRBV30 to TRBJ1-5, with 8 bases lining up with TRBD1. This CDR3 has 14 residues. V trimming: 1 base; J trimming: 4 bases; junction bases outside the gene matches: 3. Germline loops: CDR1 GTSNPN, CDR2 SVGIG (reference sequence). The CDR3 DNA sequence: TGTGCCTGGAGTGCGACAGGGGAGAATCAGCCCCAGCATTTT. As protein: CAWSATGENQPQHF.

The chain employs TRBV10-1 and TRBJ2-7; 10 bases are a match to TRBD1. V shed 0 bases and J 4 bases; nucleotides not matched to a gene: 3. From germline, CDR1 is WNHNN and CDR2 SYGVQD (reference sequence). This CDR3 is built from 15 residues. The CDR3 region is CASSESGTGVYEQYF. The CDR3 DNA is TGCGCCAGCAGTGAGTCTGGGACAGGGGTTTACGAGCAGTACTTC.

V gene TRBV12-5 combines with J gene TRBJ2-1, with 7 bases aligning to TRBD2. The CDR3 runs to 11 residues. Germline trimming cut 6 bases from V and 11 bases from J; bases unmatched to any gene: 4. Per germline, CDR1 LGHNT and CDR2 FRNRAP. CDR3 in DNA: TGTGCTAGTGGGCGCGGGGGTCAGCAGTTCTTC. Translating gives CASGRGGQQFF.

This CDR3 is CATSRDRGVYGYTF. The CDR3 DNA reads as TGTGCCACCAGCAGAGATCGGGGGGTCTATGGCTACACCTTC. V is TRBV15 and J is TRBJ1-2; D is perhaps TRBD1 (5 bases). Germline V gives CDR1 LNHNV, CDR2 YYDKDF (reference sequence). CDR3 length: 14 residues. V was trimmed by 0 bases and J by 4 bases, leaving 9 bases between them.

The CDR3 region has the DNA TGTGCCTGCCACAGGGGTAACACCGGGGAGCTGTTTTTT. Translating it yields CACHRGNTGELFF. The chain couples TRBV2 to TRBJ2-2, with 7 nucleotides matching TRBD1. This CDR3 spans 13 amino acids. V was clipped by 11 bases and J by 2 bases; unmatched bases: 5. The germline V gene encodes CDR1 SNHLY and CDR2 FYNNEI. Using reference TRBV2 and TRBJ2-2 for the parts outside the CDR3, the full variable domain is EPEVTQTPSHQVTQMGQEVILRCVPISNHLYFYWYRQILGQKVEFLVSFYNNEISEKSEIFDDQFSVERPDGSNFTLKIRSTKLEDSAMYFCACHRGNTGELFFGEGSRLTVL.

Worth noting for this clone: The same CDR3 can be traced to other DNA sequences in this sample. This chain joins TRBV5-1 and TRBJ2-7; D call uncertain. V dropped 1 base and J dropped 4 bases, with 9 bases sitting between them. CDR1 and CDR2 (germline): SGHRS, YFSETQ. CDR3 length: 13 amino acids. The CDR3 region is CASSLLAGYEQYF. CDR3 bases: TGCGCCAGCAGCTTGCTTGCCGGTTACGAGCAGTACTTC.

CDR3 sequence reads: CASSTGQGGQPQHF. For the CDR3, the DNA is TGTGCCAGCAGCACGGGACAGGGAGGTCAGCCCCAGCATTTT. This rearrangement joins TRBV5-6 to TRBJ1-5, with TRBD1 matching 9 bases. The CDR3 runs to 14 residues. V shed 4 bases and J 6 bases; nucleotides not matched to a gene: 5. Germline V lookup: CDR1 SGHDT, CDR2 YYEEEE.

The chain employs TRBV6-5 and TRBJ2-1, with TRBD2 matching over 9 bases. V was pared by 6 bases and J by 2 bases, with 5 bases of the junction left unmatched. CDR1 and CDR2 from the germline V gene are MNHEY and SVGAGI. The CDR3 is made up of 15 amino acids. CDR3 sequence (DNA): TGTGCCAGCAGGATTGGGACTAGCCCCTACAATGAGCAGTTCTTC. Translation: CASRIGTSPYNEQFF.